Below are 14 T cell receptor beta chains sequenced from a single sample in a study of blood T cell repertoires in COVID-19. The repertoire was sequenced with immunoSEQ multiplex PCR; TCRdb's copy has only in-frame clones and lacks some. The sample lists 90,000 to 130,000 clones; more than 75% were seen once. Material for sequencing was peripheral blood. These receptors were collected from a man aged 65 to 79 with acute or convalescent COVID-19.

This clone was detected a few times. In nucleotides, the CDR3 is TGTGCCAGCACTGAACAGGGGAGGTATTCACCCCTCCACTTT. The encoded protein is CASTEQGRYSPLHF. This chain links TRBV11-2 with TRBJ1-6; 7 positions match TRBD1. V trimming: 7 bases; J trimming: 8 bases; junction bases outside the gene matches: 8. Germline V gene lookup returns CDR1 SGHAT and CDR2 FQNNGV. The CDR3 length is 14 residues.

The chain joins TRBV27 to TRBJ1-6; unclear D gene. The CDR3 runs to 12 residues. Per the germline V gene, CDR1 is MNHEY and CDR2 is SMNVEV (reference sequence). The CDR3 DNA sequence: TGTGCGGCTGGGCTGCCAAATTCACCCCTCCACTTT. It is translated as CAAGLPNSPLHF.

The rearrangement uses TRBV6-5 and TRBJ2-1, with TRBD2 matching 7 bases. With 7 bases clipped from V and 6 bases from J, the junction kept 6 bases outside the gene matches. CDR1 is MNHEY and CDR2 is SVGAGI in the germline V gene. The CDR3 length is 13 residues. The CDR3 reads CASKSRGVNEQFF. CDR3 DNA: TGTGCCAGCAAGAGTCGGGGGGTCAATGAGCAGTTCTTC.

In this sample, this clone turned up a few times. The gene calls are TRBV2 and TRBJ1-4; D remains ambiguous. The CDR3 spans 14 residues. The V gene lost 3 bases and the J gene lost 6 bases, with 11 bases spanning the gap. The germline gives CDR1 SNHLY, CDR2 FYNNEI. The CDR3 DNA is TGTGCCAGCAGTGATAAGACCGCGGATGAAAAACTGTTTTTT. It is translated as CASSDKTADEKLFF.

There are a few counts of this clone. The chain combines TRBV5-6 with TRBJ2-7; the match to TRBD1 covers 8 bases. Germline V CDR1 and CDR2: SGHDT, YYEEEE. CDR3 size: 15 residues. Trimming removed 1 base from V and 5 bases from J; junction bases left unmatched: 8. Here the CDR3 reads CASSLRTGYSNEQYF. The CDR3 DNA reads TGTGCCAGCAGCTTGAGGACAGGGTATTCCAACGAGCAGTACTTC. Looking up the rest from reference TRBV5-6 and TRBJ2-7 gives the full variable domain: DAGVTQSPTHLIKTRGQQVTLRCSPKSGHDTVSWYQQALGQGPQFIFQYYEEEERQRGNFPDRFSGHQFPNYSSELNVNALLLGDSALYLCASSLRTGYSNEQYFGPGTRLTVT.

The chain has TRBV27 and TRBJ2-3; D is ambiguous. The length of the CDR3 is 15 residues. Trimming took 3 bases from V and 2 from J, leaving 12 bases between them. Germline V gene sequence: CDR1 MNHEY, CDR2 SMNVEV (reference sequence). The CDR3 sequence: CASSFRTPHTDTQYF. CDR3 nucleotides: TGTGCCAGCAGTTTCCGAACACCACACACAGATACGCAGTATTTT.

The chain employs TRBV19 and TRBJ1-5, with TRBD1 matching 7 bases. This CDR3 region has 20 residues. Germline V lookup: CDR1 LNHDA, CDR2 SQIVND (reference sequence). V lost 2 bases to trimming and J lost 4 bases; unmatched junction nucleotides: 20. CDR3 sequence reads: CASSIFDRAGYKSQNQPQHF. Here the CDR3 DNA reads TGTGCCAGTAGTATATTCGACAGGGCGGGTTATAAATCCCAAAATCAGCCCCAGCATTTT.

This clone was recorded only once. The chain joins TRBV18 to TRBJ1-1; 8 nucleotides agree with TRBD1. J lost 5 bases, V lost 5 bases, and 7 bases had no gene match. The CDR3 totals 14 residues. Germline loops: CDR1 KGHSH, CDR2 LQKENI. The DNA of the CDR3 is TGTGCCAGCTCAGCGGGACAGGAGGGGACTGAAGCTTTCTTT. Its translation is CASSAGQEGTEAFF.

The rearrangement joins TRBV19 to TRBJ2-7, with 9 bases matching TRBD2. In germline, CDR1 is LNHDA, CDR2 SQIVND (reference sequence). This CDR3 region has 14 residues. Trimming removed 6 bases from V and 4 bases from J; junction bases left unmatched: 7. CDR3 loop: CASRRTSESYEQYF. CDR3 bases: TGTGCCAGTAGAAGGACTAGCGAATCTTACGAGCAGTACTTC. The full variable domain, completed using reference TRBV19 and TRBJ2-7, is DGGITQSPKYLFRKEGQNVTLSCEQNLNHDAMYWYRQDPGQGLRLIYYSQIVNDFQKGDIAEGYSVSREKKESFPLTVTSAQKNPTAFYLCASRRTSESYEQYFGPGTRLTVT.

This chain connects TRBV11-3 to TRBJ2-5; D perhaps matches TRBD2 (7 bases). The CDR3 is 15 residues long. CDR1 and CDR2 from the germline V gene are SGHNT and YENEEA. V gave up 4 bases and J gave up 4 bases, with 16 bases separating them. Here the CDR3 DNA reads TGTGCCAGCAGCTCGAGGGGGGGCAGGGGAGAGACCCAGTACTTC. Its translation is CASSSRGGRGETQYF.

The chain links TRBV27 to TRBJ1-6; D perhaps matches TRBD1 (5 bases). The germline CDR1 and CDR2 sequences are MNHEY and SMNVEV (reference sequence). V was trimmed by 6 bases and J by 10 bases, leaving 19 bases between them. This CDR3 has 15 amino acids. The CDR3 protein is CASSPLGGDTSPLHF. In nucleotides, the CDR3 is TGTGCCAGCAGCCCACTCGGAGGGGATACCTCACCCCTCCACTTT.

In this sample, this clone turned up once. This chain links TRBV2 with TRBJ1-5; D remains unclear. The CDR3 has 14 residues. V was trimmed by 3 bases and J by 0 bases, leaving 6 bases between them. Germline V lookup: CDR1 SNHLY, CDR2 FYNNEI. CDR3 amino acids: CASSEVSSNQPQHF. The CDR3 DNA reads TGTGCCAGCAGTGAGGTCAGTAGCAATCAGCCCCAGCATTTT.

The genes are TRBV19 and TRBJ1-6, with 11 bases identical to TRBD1. The CDR3 totals 16 residues. Trimming at V came to 1 base and at J to 10 bases, leaving 6 bases not matched to a gene. Germline V gene sequence: CDR1 LNHDA, CDR2 SQIVND (reference sequence). In DNA, the CDR3 is TGTGCCAGTAGTATAGGCGGGACAGGGGGAAACTCACCCCTCCACTTT. As protein: CASSIGGTGGNSPLHF.

The chain links TRBV5-1 to TRBJ2-2, with 13 bases matching TRBD2. The ends lost 4 bases at V and 0 bases at J; junction bases unmatched: 12. The germline CDR1 and CDR2 sequences are SGHRS and YFSETQ. The CDR3 totals 20 residues. For the CDR3, the DNA is TGCGCCAGCAGCAGGGGACAGGGGGGACTAGCGGGAACGAACACCGGGGAGCTGTTTTTT. Its protein product is CASSRGQGGLAGTNTGELFF.